The text below deals with one T cell receptor beta chain. The antigen is unknown. Germline is not matched at one junction end, which may reflect a read error. Investigators isolated RNA and reverse transcribed it into cDNA to act as the sequencing template. The repertoire was sequenced with immunoSEQ multiplex PCR; TCRdb's copy has only in-frame clones and lacks some. The sample contains some 170,000 clones, 67% of which appear only once. The entry originates in a study of CD8+ T cells in alopecia areata. Study-level points and caveats: In lesional scalp, particularly from alopecia totalis/universalis, clonality was higher than in normal scalp.

The CDR3 sequence is 15 residues long. Per germline, CDR1 ENHRY and CDR2 SYGVKD. Sorting from PBMCs produced CD4+ and CD8+ T cells. The sample consisted of CD8+ T cells sorted from blood, taken at week 0. The TCR sequence derives from a human donor with alopecia areata. This rearrangement joins TRBV10-3 to TRBJ2-7; tentative D call: TRBD1 (6 bases). CDR3 DNA sequence: TGTGCCATCAGTGAGTTGAGGACAGCCTCCTATGAGCAGTACTTC. It encodes CAISELRTASYEQYF.